This TCR beta chain was observed in a study of vaccination and CD4 T cells after COVID-19. At the level of the study: Convalescent individuals exhibited SARS-CoV-2 positivity on nasal swab PCR, with eight to ten mild and one severe presentation. Control wells got either CEFX epitopes, HIV-1 Nef peptides, or no peptide at all.

Turning to this clonotype: Its specificity is unknown.

Treatment described: roughly 10-day PBMC culture with coronavirus spike peptide pools or control peptides (ViraFEST assay). The V gene lost 3 bases and the J gene lost 4 bases, with 12 bases spanning the gap. The CDR3 is 14 residues long. CDR1 is LNHDA and CDR2 is SQIVND in the germline V gene (reference sequence). Sequenced with the Oncomine TCR Beta short-read assay was DNA taken from cultured CD4+ T cells. TCRdb passed the PCR reads through MiXCR, listing each CDR3 protein once. The data contain about 21,000 distinct CDR3 sequences, around 50% of them singletons. Sequences were obtained from CD4+ T cells from blood, cultured in vitro. V gene TRBV19 combines with J gene TRBJ1-1, with D tentatively TRBD1 (6 bases). This receptor was identified in a human donor who had recovered from COVID-19. The CDR3 DNA reads TGTGCCAGTAGTATTCCAGGGGAAGGCACTGAAGCTTTCTTT. Protein: CASSIPGEGTEAFF.